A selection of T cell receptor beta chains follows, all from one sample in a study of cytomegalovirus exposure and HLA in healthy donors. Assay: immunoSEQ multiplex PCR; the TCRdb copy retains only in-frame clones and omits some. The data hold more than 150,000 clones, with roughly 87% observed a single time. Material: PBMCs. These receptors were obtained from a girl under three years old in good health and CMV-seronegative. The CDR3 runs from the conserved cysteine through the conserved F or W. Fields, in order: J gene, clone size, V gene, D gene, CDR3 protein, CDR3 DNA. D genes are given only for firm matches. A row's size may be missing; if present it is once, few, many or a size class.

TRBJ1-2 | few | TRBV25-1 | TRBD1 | CASRVTGEDGYTF | TGTGCCAGCAGAGTGACAGGGGAGGATGGCTACACCTTC
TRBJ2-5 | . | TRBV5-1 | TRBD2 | CASKSSGGQETQYF | TGCGCCAGCAAGTCCAGCGGGGGACAAGAGACCCAGTACTTC
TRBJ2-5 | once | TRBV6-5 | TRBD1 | CASSSSTGTETQYF | TGTGCCAGCAGTTCGTCGACAGGGACGGAGACCCAGTACTTC
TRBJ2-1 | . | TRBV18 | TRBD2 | CASSPSTQGAGEDEQFF | TGTGCCAGCTCACCGTCGACCCAGGGAGCGGGAGAGGATGAGCAGTTCTTC
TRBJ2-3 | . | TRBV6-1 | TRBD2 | CASKLAHPTDTQYF | TGTGCCAGCAAACTAGCGCACCCCACAGATACGCAGTATTTT
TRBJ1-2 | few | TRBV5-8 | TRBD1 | CASTSGDRGLKGYTF | TGTGCCAGCACCTCGGGGGACAGGGGGCTTAAGGGCTACACCTTC
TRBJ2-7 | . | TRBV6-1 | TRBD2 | CASSESSGTHEQYF | TGTGCCAGCAGTGAGTCTAGCGGGACCCACGAGCAGTACTTC
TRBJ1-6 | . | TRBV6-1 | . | CASSELAIRSSYNSPLHF | TGTGCCAGCAGTGAACTCGCCATTAGGAGCTCCTATAATTCACCCCTCCACTTT
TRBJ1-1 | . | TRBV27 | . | CASSLSGALVFTEAFF | TGTGCCAGCAGTTTATCAGGGGCGTTAGTTTTTACTGAAGCTTTCTTT
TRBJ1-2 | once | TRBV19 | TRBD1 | CASSMRWDSPNYGYTF | TGTGCCAGTAGTATGAGGTGGGACAGTCCCAACTATGGCTACACCTTC
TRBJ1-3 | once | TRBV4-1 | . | CASSQKTTQRFMSSGNTIYF | TGCGCCAGCAGCCAAAAGACGACTCAGAGGTTCATGAGCTCTGGAAACACCATATATTTT
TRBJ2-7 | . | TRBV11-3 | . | CASSLEPNTMQYF | TGTGCCAGCAGCTTAGAACCCAACACTATGCAGTACTTC
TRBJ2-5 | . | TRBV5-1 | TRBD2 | CASSWGLAGNPHQETQYF | TGCGCCAGCAGCTGGGGACTAGCGGGTAACCCCCACCAAGAGACCCAGTACTTC
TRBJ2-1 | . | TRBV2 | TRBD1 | CASSGDSYNEQFF | TGTGCCAGCAGCGGGGACAGCTACAATGAGCAGTTCTTC
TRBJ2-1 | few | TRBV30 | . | CAWTLNNEQFF | TGTGCCTGGACCTTAAACAATGAGCAGTTCTTC
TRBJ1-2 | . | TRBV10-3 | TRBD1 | CAISPGQDYGYTF | TGTGCCATCAGCCCGGGACAGGACTATGGCTACACCTTC
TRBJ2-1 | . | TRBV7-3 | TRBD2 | CASSLTLAGEGEQFF | TGTGCCAGCAGCTTAACGCTAGCGGGAGAGGGTGAGCAGTTCTTC
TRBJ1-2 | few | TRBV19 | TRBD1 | CASSHGQGPSPYYGYTF | TGTGCCAGTAGCCACGGACAGGGACCATCTCCGTACTATGGCTACACCTTC
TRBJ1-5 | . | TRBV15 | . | CATSRVPGLGQPQHF | TGTGCCACCAGCAGAGTCCCAGGGCTGGGCCAGCCCCAGCATTTT
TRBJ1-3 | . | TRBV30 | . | CAWSRGISLSGNTIYF | TGTGCCTGGAGCAGAGGGATAAGCCTGTCAGGAAACACCATATATTTT